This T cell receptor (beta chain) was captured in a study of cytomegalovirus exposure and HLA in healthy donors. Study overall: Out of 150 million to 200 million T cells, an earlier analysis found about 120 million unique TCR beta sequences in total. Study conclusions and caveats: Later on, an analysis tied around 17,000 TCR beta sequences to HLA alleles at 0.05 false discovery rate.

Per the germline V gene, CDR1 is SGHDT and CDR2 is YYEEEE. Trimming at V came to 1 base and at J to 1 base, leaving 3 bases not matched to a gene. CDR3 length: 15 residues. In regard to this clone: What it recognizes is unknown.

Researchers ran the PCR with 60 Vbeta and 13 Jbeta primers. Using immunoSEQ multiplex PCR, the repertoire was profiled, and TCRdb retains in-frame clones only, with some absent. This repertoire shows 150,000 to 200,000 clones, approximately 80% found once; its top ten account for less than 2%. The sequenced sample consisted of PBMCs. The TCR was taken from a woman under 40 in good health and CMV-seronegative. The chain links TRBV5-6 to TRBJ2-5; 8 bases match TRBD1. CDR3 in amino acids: CASSLTTGGQETQYF. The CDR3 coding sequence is TGTGCCAGCAGCTTGACTACAGGGGGCCAAGAGACCCAGTACTTC.